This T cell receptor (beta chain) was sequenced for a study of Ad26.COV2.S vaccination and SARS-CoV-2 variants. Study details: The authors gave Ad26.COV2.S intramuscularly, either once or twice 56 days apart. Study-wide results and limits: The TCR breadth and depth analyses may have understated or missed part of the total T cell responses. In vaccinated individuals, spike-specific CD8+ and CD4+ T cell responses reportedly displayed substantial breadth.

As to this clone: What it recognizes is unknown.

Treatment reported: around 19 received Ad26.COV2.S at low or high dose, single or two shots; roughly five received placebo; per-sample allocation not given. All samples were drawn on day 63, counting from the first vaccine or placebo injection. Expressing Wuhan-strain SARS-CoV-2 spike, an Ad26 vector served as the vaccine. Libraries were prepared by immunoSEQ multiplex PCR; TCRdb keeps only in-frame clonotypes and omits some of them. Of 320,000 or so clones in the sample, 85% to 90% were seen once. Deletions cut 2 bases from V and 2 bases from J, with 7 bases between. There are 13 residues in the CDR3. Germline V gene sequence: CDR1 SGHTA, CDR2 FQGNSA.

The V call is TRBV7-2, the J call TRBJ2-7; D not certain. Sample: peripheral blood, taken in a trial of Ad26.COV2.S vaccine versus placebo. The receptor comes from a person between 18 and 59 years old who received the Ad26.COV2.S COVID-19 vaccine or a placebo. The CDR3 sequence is CASSLSFAYEQYF. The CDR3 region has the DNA TGTGCCAGCAGCTTAAGTTTCGCCTACGAGCAGTACTTC.